The 28 T cell receptor beta chains reported below all come from one sample, sequenced in a study of CD8+CD57+ T cells in acquired aplastic anemia. Patients picked for sequencing had shown CD8+CD57+ cell expansion detected by flow cytometry. Using genomic DNA as the template, TCR beta VDJ and CDR3 profiling was carried out. Via MiXCR, TCRdb re-called the reads, giving one row per CDR3 protein. The sample holds some 170,000 distinct CDR3 sequences; less than 60% are singletons and the top ten take around 1.1%. The sample taken for sequencing was sorted CD4+, CD8+, or CD8+CD57+ T cells (not recorded which) from PBMCs. These receptors all come from a human donor with aplastic anemia.

The chain combines TRBV29-1 with TRBJ2-1; D remains ambiguous. The CDR3 covers 11 residues. The V end was cut by 8 bases, the J end by 3 bases, with 8 bases between. Germline V gene data show CDR1 as SQVTM and CDR2 as ANQGSEA. The CDR3, as DNA: TGCAGCTTCACTCGCTACAATGAGCAGTTCTTC. It translates to CSFTRYNEQFF.

This clonotype was recorded at least ten times. This sequence joins TRBV19 and TRBJ1-2, with D possibly being TRBD1 (5 bases). CDR3 size: 14 residues. Between the trimmed V and J ends, which lost 9 bases and 4 bases, there was a span of 18 bases. The germline V gene encodes CDR1 LNHDA and CDR2 SQIVND (reference sequence). This chain's CDR3 is CASGTRSHPYGYTF. CDR3 in DNA: TGTGCCAGCGGGACCCGATCCCACCCCTATGGCTACACCTTC.

This clonotype was seen a few times. The chain uses TRBV29-1 and TRBJ2-5; the D is unclear. This CDR3 is 11 amino acids long. The germline V and J ends were trimmed by 4 bases and 6 bases, with 9 bases remaining between them. CDR1 is SQVTM, CDR2 ANQGSEA, per germline. DNA for the CDR3: TGCAGCGTTGTGTATTTACAGACCCAGTACTTC. Residues: CSVVYLQTQYF.

This clonotype occurred once. This chain connects TRBV7-3 to TRBJ2-1; 9 bases line up with TRBD1. The CDR3 loop spans 14 amino acids. J was trimmed by 7 bases and V by 5 bases; bases with no gene match: 6. The V gene's germline CDR1 is SGHTA and CDR2 FQGTGA. The CDR3, as DNA: TGTGCCAGCAGCCCCATGACAGGGGGAAATGAGCAGTTCTTC. Translated: CASSPMTGGNEQFF.

This chain connects TRBV2 to TRBJ1-4; TRBD1 matches 9 bases. V lost 6 bases and J lost 7; bases outside the gene matches: 9. Germline values: CDR1 SNHLY, CDR2 FYNNEI. The CDR3 consists of 15 residues. The chain's CDR3 is CASRGQGHGSEKLFF. As DNA, the CDR3 is TGTGCCAGCAGAGGACAGGGGCATGGGTCTGAAAAACTGTTTTTT.

V is TRBV7-9 and J is TRBJ2-7, with 7 bases that match TRBD2. The ends lost 9 bases at V and 9 bases at J; junction bases unmatched: 14. The CDR3 is 13 amino acids. Germline CDR1 SEHNR, CDR2 FQNEAQ (reference sequence). The CDR3 DNA follows: TGTGCCAGTGGGGGGGGGAGCTCCTATGTGCAGTACTTC. Protein sequence: CASGGGSSYVQYF.

This clonotype was seen many times. This chain links TRBV3-1 with TRBJ1-2; D gene unclear. The CDR3 is 13 amino acids. The germline V gene has CDR1 LGHDT and CDR2 YNNKEL (reference sequence). Trimming removed 1 base from V and 4 bases from J, with 7 bases in between. The CDR3 loop is CASSQGDIYGYTF. The CDR3, as DNA: TGTGCCAGCAGCCAAGGAGACATCTATGGCTACACCTTC.

This clonotype was recorded at least ten times. V usage is TRBV3-1 and J usage is TRBJ2-7; D not certain. V lost 1 base and J lost 4, with 8 bases in between. The germline gives CDR1 LGHDT, CDR2 YNNKEL (reference sequence). The CDR3 extends over 13 amino acids. The CDR3 sequence: CASSQGKGYEQYF. In DNA, the CDR3 is TGTGCCAGCAGCCAAGGAAAGGGATACGAGCAGTACTTC.

This chain uses TRBV15 with TRBJ1-5, with TRBD1 matching 8 bases. V trimming: 5 bases; J trimming: 4 bases; junction bases outside the gene matches: 10. This CDR3 is built from 16 residues. The germline V gene has CDR1 LNHNV and CDR2 YYDKDF (reference sequence). This CDR3 reads CATSRGPRTGNQPQHF. In DNA, the CDR3 is TGTGCCACCAGCCGTGGACCTAGGACAGGGAATCAGCCCCAGCATTTT.

The sample holds many counts of this clonotype. The chain recombines TRBV5-4 with TRBJ2-7; the D is unclear. The CDR3 loop spans 12 amino acids. The germline V gene encodes CDR1 SGHNT and CDR2 YYREEE (reference sequence). V was trimmed by 4 bases and J by 5 bases, leaving 10 bases between them. In nucleotides, the CDR3 is TGTGCCAGCAGCACGGGTGTGAACGAGCAGTACTTC. Protein sequence: CASSTGVNEQYF.

The rearrangement uses TRBV13 and TRBJ1-6, with 9 positions matching TRBD1. V shed 6 bases, J shed 9 bases, and the junction held 9 bases outside the gene matches. CDR3 size: 15 residues. Germline V gene sequence: CDR1 PRHDT, CDR2 FYEKMQ (reference sequence). The CDR3 sequence is CASSGGQGLRSPLHF. CDR3 DNA: TGTGCCAGCAGTGGGGGACAGGGACTTCGTTCACCCCTCCACTTT.

In its sample, this clonotype was seen once. The junction shows a germline mismatch at one end, possibly a read error. The V call is TRBV7-2, the J call TRBJ2-5, with 10 bases aligning to TRBD2. Germline V lookup: CDR1 SGHTA, CDR2 FQGNSA. The CDR3 is 16 amino acids. Written as DNA, the CDR3 is TGTGCTAGCAGCTTAGAGGTAGCGGGGGGCCAAGAGACCCAGTACTTC. Amino acid sequence: CASSLEVAGGQETQYF.

V and J are TRBV6-5 and TRBJ1-2; D is perhaps TRBD1 (6 bases). This CDR3 spans 16 amino acids. Germline-derived CDR1 and CDR2 are MNHEY and SVGAGI. V lost 6 bases, J lost 3 bases, and 20 bases lay in between. CDR3 residues: CASRSSGWGQDYGYTF. The DNA for the CDR3 is TGTGCCAGCAGGTCCTCCGGGTGGGGGCAGGACTATGGCTACACCTTC.

V usage is TRBV7-6 and J usage is TRBJ1-3, with D possibly being TRBD1 (6 bases). The V gene's germline CDR1 is SGHVS and CDR2 FNYEAQ. V was shortened by 6 bases and J by 2 bases, with 11 bases between the two germline ends. CDR3 length equals 14 residues. The CDR3 DNA reads as TGTGCCAGCAGAGCCCAGGGGACTGGAAACACCATATATTTT. Residues: CASRAQGTGNTIYF.

The table lists this clonotype with many counts. The chain links TRBV12-3 or TRBV12-4 to TRBJ2-3; 7 bases are shared with TRBD1. The CDR3 runs to 16 residues. J lost 4 bases, V lost 6 bases, and 13 bases had no gene match. The CDR3 nucleotides are TGTGCCAGCAGCCCAAATGAGGGGGCCGAGGCAGATACGCAGTATTTT. Its translation is CASSPNEGAEADTQYF.

This clonotype was detected ten times or more. The chain has TRBV10-1 and TRBJ1-5; D uncertain. The V and J ends lost 7 bases and 0 bases respectively, with 10 bases between them. This CDR3 has 14 amino acids. The germline V gene encodes CDR1 WNHNN and CDR2 SYGVQD (reference sequence). CDR3 nucleotide sequence: TGCGCCAGCAACGGGGTTTATAGCAATCAGCCCCAGCATTTT. Translating gives CASNGVYSNQPQHF.

V is TRBV2 and J is TRBJ2-7; 7 bases align to TRBD2. V was clipped by 2 bases and J by 6 bases; unmatched bases: 10. CDR3 length: 15 amino acids. Germline lookup yields CDR1 SNHLY and CDR2 FYNNEI. This CDR3 is CASSESLGLGGEQYF. In DNA, the CDR3 is TGTGCCAGCAGTGAAAGTCTCGGACTAGGTGGCGAGCAGTACTTC.

The V and J genes are TRBV4-3 and TRBJ2-2; TRBD1 agrees at 8 bases. Germline V gene sequence: CDR1 LGHNA, CDR2 YSLEER. The CDR3 sequence is 15 residues long. V shed 0 bases and J 7 bases; nucleotides not matched to a gene: 4. The CDR3 reads CASSQDQGAGGELFF. CDR3 DNA sequence: TGCGCCAGCAGCCAAGATCAGGGGGCGGGCGGGGAGCTGTTTTTT.

The chain has TRBV5-1 and TRBJ1-6, with 11 bases lining up with TRBD1. The germline V gene encodes CDR1 SGHRS and CDR2 YFSETQ. This CDR3 contains 15 residues. V lost 4 bases and J lost 7; bases outside the gene matches: 4. In DNA, the CDR3 is TGCGCCAGCAGCGCAGGACAGGGGGCAAATTCACCCCTCCACTTT. It is translated as CASSAGQGANSPLHF.

This chain connects TRBV10-2 to TRBJ2-1; 13 positions agree with TRBD2. This CDR3 comprises 16 residues. With 8 bases clipped from V and 3 bases from J, the junction kept 7 bases outside the gene matches. Germline V gives CDR1 WSHSY, CDR2 SAAADI. DNA for the CDR3: TGCGCCAGCGCAGGGACTAGCGGGGCGAGCTACAATGAGCAGTTCTTC. Its protein is CASAGTSGASYNEQFF.

V gene TRBV30 combines with J gene TRBJ1-2; TRBD1 agrees at 8 bases. Germline CDR1 reads GTSNPN; CDR2 reads SVGIG (reference sequence). J lost 4 bases, V lost 5 bases, and 3 bases had no gene match. This CDR3 region has 12 residues. CDR3 bases: TGTGCCTGGGGACAGGGACTCTATGGCTACACCTTC. Amino acid sequence: CAWGQGLYGYTF.

V is TRBV11-2 and J is TRBJ2-6; 7 bases line up with TRBD1. Germline assignment: CDR1 SGHAT and CDR2 FQNNGV. V lost 5 bases to trimming and J lost 0 bases; unmatched junction nucleotides: 4. The CDR3 is 16 residues long. In DNA form, the CDR3 reads TGTGCCAGCAGCCCCCGGACAGGCTCTGGGGCCAACGTCCTGACTTTC. Its protein product is CASSPRTGSGANVLTF. The full variable domain, in which reference TRBV11-2 and TRBJ2-6 provide the parts outside the CDR3, is EAGVAQSPRYKIIEKRQSVAFWCNPISGHATLYWYQQILGQGPKLLIQFQNNGVVDDSQLPKDRFSAERLKGVDSTLKIQPAKLEDSAVYLCASSPRTGSGANVLTFGAGSRLTVL.

This clonotype was observed many times. The chain carries TRBV19 and TRBJ1-3; D remains ambiguous. V was cut by 4 bases and J by 2 bases, with 6 bases left in between. CDR3 length: 13 amino acids. Germline V lookup: CDR1 LNHDA, CDR2 SQIVND (reference sequence). The CDR3 bases are TGTGCCAGTAGTACAGAAACTGGAAACACCATATATTTT. As protein: CASSTETGNTIYF.

The chain recombines TRBV20-1 with TRBJ2-3; TRBD2 matches 8 bases. After removal of 6 bases from V and 2 bases from J, the junction contained 7 bases not matched to a gene. CDR1 and CDR2 from the germline V gene are DFQATT and SNEGSKA (reference sequence). The CDR3 runs 14 residues. The CDR3 DNA sequence: TGCAGTGCGTATACTAGCGGAGCCACAGATACGCAGTATTTT. Translation: CSAYTSGATDTQYF.

The rearrangement joins TRBV25-1 to TRBJ1-1; the D gene is possibly TRBD1 (6 bases). V was cut by 7 bases and J by 0 bases, with 12 bases left in between. Germline loops: CDR1 MGHDK, CDR2 SYGVNS. This CDR3 region has 14 residues. The CDR3 coding sequence is TGTGCCAGCATTCAGACAGGTTTGAACACTGAAGCTTTCTTT. The encoded protein is CASIQTGLNTEAFF.

In this sample, this clonotype turned up many times. The genes are TRBV2 and TRBJ1-6, with 8 nucleotides matching TRBD1. The CDR3 has 15 amino acids. The V gene's germline CDR1 is SNHLY and CDR2 FYNNEI. V shed 5 bases and J 10 bases; nucleotides not matched to a gene: 10. The CDR3 reads CASSSEGTGGSPLHF. CDR3 bases: TGTGCCAGCAGTTCGGAAGGGACAGGAGGATCACCCCTCCACTTT. The whole variable domain, remainder taken from reference TRBV2 and TRBJ1-6, is EPEVTQTPSHQVTQMGQEVILRCVPISNHLYFYWYRQILGQKVEFLVSFYNNEISEKSEIFDDQFSVERPDGSNFTLKIRSTKLEDSAMYFCASSSEGTGGSPLHFGNGTRLTVT.

V and J are TRBV6-2 or TRBV6-3 and TRBJ2-3; TRBD2 matches 13 bases. Germline CDR1 and CDR2: MNHEY and SVGEGT. V lost 0 bases and J lost 4; bases outside the gene matches: 16. The length of the CDR3 is 21 residues. CDR3: CASSYSIKGLAGRGFADTQYF. As DNA, the CDR3 is TGTGCCAGCAGTTACTCGATAAAGGGACTAGCGGGGAGAGGCTTCGCAGATACGCAGTATTTT.

This sequence joins TRBV20-1 and TRBJ1-3; D unclear. Trimming pared 3 bases from V and 0 bases from J, leaving 12 bases between. The CDR3 sequence is 15 residues long. Looked up from germline, CDR1 is DFQATT and CDR2 is SNEGSKA (reference sequence). The CDR3 nucleotides are TGCAGTGCTAGGGGTGGACGGATCTCTGGAAACACCATATATTTT. It is translated as CSARGGRISGNTIYF.